The 3 T cell receptor beta chains presented below share a single source sample, sequenced in a study of Ad26.COV2.S vaccination and SARS-CoV-2 variants. Produced via immunoSEQ multiplex PCR; TCRdb's table is partial and in-frame only. The data hold a few hundred thousand clones, with roughly 87% observed a single time. Described treatment: 19 received Ad26.COV2.S at low or high dose, single or two shots; roughly five received placebo; per-sample allocation not given. Vaccine and placebo recipients were sampled on day 63 after the first injection. The source material was peripheral blood, sampled in a trial of Ad26.COV2.S vaccine versus placebo. These receptors all stem from a person between 18 and 65 years old who received the Ad26.COV2.S COVID-19 vaccine or a placebo.

The chain uses TRBV10-3 and TRBJ1-5; no definite D call. Per germline, CDR1 ENHRY and CDR2 SYGVKD. V was shortened by 0 bases and J by 4 bases, with 10 bases between the two germline ends. The CDR3 has 15 residues. CDR3: CAISESNSLNQPQHF. The CDR3, as DNA: TGTGCCATCAGTGAGTCGAACTCGTTGAATCAGCCCCAGCATTTT.

V is TRBV19 and J is TRBJ2-6; no reliable D call. The length of the CDR3 is 18 residues. Deletions cut 4 bases from V and 0 bases from J, with 16 bases between. Per germline, CDR1 LNHDA and CDR2 SQIVND (reference sequence). CDR3 bases: TGTGCCAGTAGTAATTGGGATGCCCCGACCTCTGGGGCCAACGTCCTGACTTTC. It yields the protein CASSNWDAPTSGANVLTF.

The count of this clone is one. V and J are TRBV6-5 and TRBJ1-3; possible D gene TRBD1, 5 bases. The length of the CDR3 is 12 residues. Trimming shortened V by 8 bases and J by 4 bases, and 9 bases separated the two germline ends. The germline V gene has CDR1 MNHEY and CDR2 SVGAGI. The CDR3 protein is CASGSGGNTIYF. DNA of the CDR3: TGTGCCAGCGGATCAGGGGGAAACACCATATATTTT.